This T cell receptor beta chain came from a study of early stage breast cancer tumors. CDR3 length equals 15 residues. V shed 3 bases, J shed 5 bases, and the junction held 7 bases outside the gene matches. Germline V gene data show CDR1 as SGDLS and CDR2 as YYNGEE. Libraries were prepared by immunoSEQ multiplex PCR; TCRdb keeps only in-frame clonotypes and omits some of them. The data show about 1,500 clones, 65% to 85% seen once. The sequence was obtained from a person aged 45 to 60 with breast cancer. Material for sequencing was normal breast tissue next to the tumor. This sequence joins TRBV9 and TRBJ2-5; 10 nucleotides agree with TRBD2. The CDR3 region is CASSGSGGMAETQYF. Here the CDR3 DNA reads TGTGCCAGCAGCGGTAGCGGGGGGATGGCTGAGACCCAGTACTTC.